The 7 T cell receptor beta chains given below trace back to one sample, sequenced in a study of neurological immune-mediated disorders. TCRdb passed the 5' RACE reads through MiXCR, listing each CDR3 protein once. Among under 100,000 distinct CDR3 sequences listed, 4.3% were seen once. Regarding time point: longitudinal time-point 3. Input material: PBMCs. These receptors all come from an older woman with multiple sclerosis.

This clonotype was seen many times. The chain recombines TRBV5-1 with TRBJ1-6; the D gene is possibly TRBD1 (5 bases). The germline V gene has CDR1 SGHRS and CDR2 YFSETQ. Trimming removed 5 bases at V and 5 bases at J, with 17 bases between. This CDR3 has 16 residues. CDR3 loop: CASSRDGTSNNSPLHF. The DNA for the CDR3 is TGCGCCAGCAGTCGTGATGGGACTTCTAATAATTCACCCCTCCACTTT.

This clonotype has ten or more counts. The rearrangement links TRBV6-4 to TRBJ2-1, with D possibly being TRBD2 (6 bases). This CDR3 spans 13 amino acids. Germline CDR1 reads MRHNA; CDR2 reads SNTAGT. The V end was cut by 3 bases, the J end by 7 bases, with 10 bases between. In DNA form, the CDR3 reads TGTGCCAGCAGTGAAGCTGGGAGGAATGAGCAGTTCTTC. Translating it yields CASSEAGRNEQFF.

Ten or more counts support this clonotype. The chain has TRBV28 and TRBJ2-4, with D perhaps TRBD2 (6 bases). CDR3 length equals 15 residues. The germline V and J ends were trimmed by 4 bases and 0 bases, with 10 bases remaining between them. Looked up from germline, CDR1 is MDHEN and CDR2 is SYDVKM. The CDR3 DNA is TGTGCCAGCAGTTCCGAGGGACTAGCCAAAAACATTCAGTACTTC. It is translated as CASSSEGLAKNIQYF.

This clonotype was seen many times. The V call is TRBV12-3 or TRBV12-4, the J call TRBJ1-1, with 7 bases identical to TRBD1. This CDR3 region has 15 residues. V was pared by 7 bases and J by 4 bases, with 12 bases of the junction left unmatched. CDR3 sequence reads: CASILNRGRVTEAFF. The CDR3 DNA follows: TGTGCCAGCATCCTGAACAGGGGTAGGGTCACTGAAGCTTTCTTT.

This clonotype was recorded a few times. This CDR3 is CASSYSLGQGEEKLFF. DNA of the CDR3: TGTGCCAGCAGTTACTCCTTGGGACAGGGGGAAGAAAAACTGTTTTTT. The chain carries TRBV12-3 or TRBV12-4 and TRBJ1-4; 11 bases fit TRBD1. The CDR3 is 16 residues long. V lost 4 bases and J lost 8; bases outside the gene matches: 9.

This clonotype was counted many times. The J gene is TRBJ2-3, the V gene TRBV5-1; TRBD2 matches at 9 bases. Germline V gene lookup returns CDR1 SGHRS and CDR2 YFSETQ. This CDR3 spans 15 amino acids. V shed 3 bases, J shed 2 bases, and the junction held 4 bases outside the gene matches. The CDR3: CASSSRLAVTDTQYF. The CDR3, as DNA: TGCGCCAGCAGCTCCCGACTAGCGGTCACAGATACGCAGTATTTT.

This clonotype was seen at least ten times. The V and J genes are TRBV27 and TRBJ2-6; a possible D gene is TRBD1 (5 bases). Trimming took 5 bases from V and 2 from J, leaving 10 bases between them. The CDR3 is made up of 15 amino acids. CDR1 MNHEY and CDR2 SMNVEV come from the germline V gene (reference sequence). In nucleotides, the CDR3 is TGTGCCAGCAGTATAGCAGGGACTGGGGCCAACGTCCTGACTTTC. Amino acid sequence: CASSIAGTGANVLTF.